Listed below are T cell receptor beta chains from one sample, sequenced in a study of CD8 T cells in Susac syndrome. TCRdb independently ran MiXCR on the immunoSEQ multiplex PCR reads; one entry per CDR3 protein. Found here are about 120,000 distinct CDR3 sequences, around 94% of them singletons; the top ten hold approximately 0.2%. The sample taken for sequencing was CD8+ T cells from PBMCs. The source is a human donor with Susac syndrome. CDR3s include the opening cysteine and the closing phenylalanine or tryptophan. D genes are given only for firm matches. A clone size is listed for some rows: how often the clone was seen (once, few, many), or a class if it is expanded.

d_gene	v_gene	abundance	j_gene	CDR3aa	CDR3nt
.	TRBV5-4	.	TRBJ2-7	CASTEPDTYEQYF	TGTGCCAGCACCGAGCCGGACACCTACGAGCAGTACTTC
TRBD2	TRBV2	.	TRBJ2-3	CASSDLASGVTDTQYF	TGTGCCAGCAGTGACCTGGCTAGCGGGGTCACAGATACGCAGTATTTT
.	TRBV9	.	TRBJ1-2	CASSPSGGRGYGYTF	TGTGCCAGCAGCCCCAGTGGGGGGCGCGGGTATGGCTACACCTTC
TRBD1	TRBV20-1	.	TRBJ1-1	CSARQGRDTEAFF	TGCAGTGCAAGACAGGGGCGGGACACTGAAGCTTTCTTT
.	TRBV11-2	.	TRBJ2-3	CASSTGLYAVADTQYF	TGTGCCAGCAGCACTGGACTGTACGCTGTAGCGGATACGCAGTATTTT
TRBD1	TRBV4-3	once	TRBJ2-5	CASSQYRGRETQYF	TGCGCCAGCAGCCAGTACAGGGGCAGGGAGACCCAGTACTTC
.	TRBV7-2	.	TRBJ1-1	CASSLAYIGRNTEAFF	TGTGCCAGCAGCTTAGCTTATATTGGACGGAACACTGAAGCTTTCTTT
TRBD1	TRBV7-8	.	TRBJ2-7	CASSWTGVSSYEQYF	TGTGCCAGCAGCTGGACAGGGGTGAGCTCCTACGAGCAGTACTTC
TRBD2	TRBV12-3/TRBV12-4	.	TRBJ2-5	CASSLVGTSKETQYF	TGTGCCAGCAGTTTAGTGGGGACTAGTAAAGAGACCCAGTACTTC
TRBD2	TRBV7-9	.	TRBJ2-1	CASSSGLAGPSSYNEQFF	TGTGCCAGCAGCTCGGGACTAGCGGGACCTAGCTCCTACAATGAGCAGTTCTTC
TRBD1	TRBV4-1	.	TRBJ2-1	CASSLKSPGGNEQFF	TGCGCCAGCAGCCTTAAATCACCAGGGGGCAATGAGCAGTTCTTC
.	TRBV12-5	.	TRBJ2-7	CASGPGGQYYEQYF	TGTGCTAGTGGTCCGGGGGGACAGTACTACGAGCAGTACTTC
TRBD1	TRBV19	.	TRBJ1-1	CASSMDREGANTEAFF	TGTGCCAGTAGTATGGACAGGGAGGGGGCGAACACTGAAGCTTTCTTT
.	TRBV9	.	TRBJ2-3	CASSVEGWEAARSTDTQYF	TGTGCCAGCAGCGTAGAGGGTTGGGAAGCGGCTCGGAGCACAGATACGCAGTATTTT
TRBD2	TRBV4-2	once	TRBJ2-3	CASSQTSGGPDTQYF	TGTGCCAGCAGCCAGACTAGCGGGGGCCCAGATACGCAGTATTTT
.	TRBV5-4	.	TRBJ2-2	CASSFGPGASISGELFF	TGTGCCAGCAGCTTCGGCCCGGGAGCTAGTATCTCCGGGGAGCTGTTTTTT
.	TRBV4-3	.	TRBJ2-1	CASSQSRSASYNEQFF	TGCGCCAGCAGCCAATCCAGATCCGCCTCCTACAATGAGCAGTTCTTC
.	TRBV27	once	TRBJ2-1	CASSSGERGLEQFF	TGTGCCAGCAGTTCAGGGGAGAGGGGTCTTGAGCAGTTCTTC
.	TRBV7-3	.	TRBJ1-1	CASSLLGSNTEAFF	TGTGCCAGCAGCTTACTGGGGTCGAACACTGAAGCTTTCTTT
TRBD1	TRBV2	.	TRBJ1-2	CASSEGGGTGWSKHGYTF	TGTGCCAGCAGTGAAGGGGGGGGGACAGGGTGGTCGAAGCATGGCTACACCTTC